Below, 18 T cell receptor beta chains from the same sample are listed, as sequenced in a study of cytomegalovirus exposure and HLA in healthy donors. Repertoires were generated with immunoSEQ multiplex PCR, while TCRdb's copy carries only in-frame clones and drops some. The table lists more than 95,000 clones, nearly 90% of them singletons. Material: PBMCs. These receptors came from a woman younger than 35 in good health and CMV-seronegative.

The chain recombines TRBV7-8 with TRBJ1-3; 11 bases map to TRBD1. The ends lost 1 base at V and 7 bases at J; junction bases unmatched: 6. There are 16 residues in the CDR3. In germline, CDR1 is SGHVS, CDR2 FQNEAQ. CDR3 sequence reads: CASSLGGTGGQNTIYF. Here the CDR3 DNA reads TGTGCCAGCAGCTTAGGAGGGACAGGGGGGCAGAACACCATATATTTT.

V is TRBV19 and J is TRBJ2-7; 7 positions match TRBD2. V shed 4 bases, J shed 6 bases, and the junction held 9 bases outside the gene matches. The CDR3 extends over 14 amino acids. Germline values: CDR1 LNHDA, CDR2 SQIVND (reference sequence). The CDR3 DNA follows: TGTGCCAGTAGTAAGTGGCGGGAGCCACTCGAGCAGTACTTC. Translated: CASSKWREPLEQYF.

V usage is TRBV28 and J usage is TRBJ1-5; D unresolved. The CDR3 loop spans 15 amino acids. V gave up 3 bases and J gave up 3 bases, with 12 bases separating them. CDR1 is MDHEN, CDR2 SYDVKM, per germline. The CDR3 nucleotides are TGTGCCAGCAGTTTTGGTATTGAGGCCAATCAGCCCCAGCATTTT. Translated: CASSFGIEANQPQHF.

The gene calls are TRBV4-3 and TRBJ2-2, with TRBD1 identical over 7 bases. CDR3 size: 15 residues. J was trimmed by 7 bases and V by 1 base; bases with no gene match: 6. Germline V gene lookup returns CDR1 LGHNA and CDR2 YSLEER. This chain's CDR3 is CASSQVLTGYGELFF. The CDR3 bases are TGCGCCAGCAGCCAAGTCCTGACAGGGTACGGGGAGCTGTTTTTT.

The chain is built from TRBV28 and TRBJ1-6, with D possibly matching TRBD1 (5 bases). V was clipped by 3 bases and J by 10 bases, with 25 bases between them. CDR1 and CDR2 (germline): MDHEN, SYDVKM. The CDR3 consists of 18 residues. Written as DNA, the CDR3 is TGTGCCAGCAGTTTGGCAGACAGTATCGGATCCTCTGGGTCACCCCTCCACTTT. Its protein product is CASSLADSIGSSGSPLHF.

This chain uses TRBV5-4 with TRBJ2-3; D possibly corresponds to TRBD2 (5 bases). Germline V gives CDR1 SGHNT, CDR2 YYREEE (reference sequence). This CDR3 spans 14 amino acids. V lost 0 bases to trimming and J lost 6 bases, with 11 bases between them. The CDR3 here is CASSLGGAADTQYF. The CDR3 nucleotides read TGTGCCAGCAGCTTGGGAGGAGCGGCGGATACGCAGTATTTT.

The chain is built from TRBV7-9 and TRBJ2-7, with 8 bases matching TRBD1. CDR3 length: 16 amino acids. V was pared by 5 bases and J by 0 bases, with 9 bases of the junction left unmatched. CDR1 and CDR2 (germline): SEHNR, FQNEAQ (reference sequence). CDR3 sequence reads: CASSTSGTGDSYEQYF. CDR3 nucleotide sequence: TGTGCCAGCAGCACCTCCGGGACAGGCGACTCCTACGAGCAGTACTTC.

The V gene is TRBV11-2, the J gene TRBJ1-1, with 7 positions matching TRBD1. The CDR3 extends over 15 amino acids. V dropped 0 bases and J dropped 4; count of bases not matched to a gene: 5. Germline loops: CDR1 SGHAT, CDR2 FQNNGV. CDR3 sequence reads: CASSLDRGKGTEAFF. DNA for the CDR3: TGTGCCAGCAGCTTAGACAGGGGGAAGGGCACTGAAGCTTTCTTT.

The chain employs TRBV28 and TRBJ1-5; 8 positions agree with TRBD1. J gave up 6 bases and V 6 bases, and 10 bases lay outside the gene matches. Germline loops: CDR1 MDHEN, CDR2 SYDVKM. CDR3 size: 15 residues. In nucleotides, the CDR3 is TGTGCCAGCAGGCCTACAGGGGGAAGAGGTCAGCCCCAGCATTTT. It codes for CASRPTGGRGQPQHF.

The chain carries TRBV4-2 and TRBJ2-7; 10 positions agree with TRBD1. This CDR3 has 16 residues. Germline loops: CDR1 LGHNA, CDR2 YNFKEQ. V shed 3 bases and J 6 bases; nucleotides not matched to a gene: 11. CDR3 residues: CASSQGPAGTGAEQYF. The DNA of the CDR3 is TGTGCCAGCAGCCAGGGCCCCGCCGGGACAGGGGCCGAGCAGTACTTC.

The chain uses TRBV7-9 and TRBJ2-5; D may be TRBD2 (5 bases). Trimming took off 4 bases at V and 1 base at J, with 13 bases between the two ends. The germline gives CDR1 SEHNR, CDR2 FQNEAQ (reference sequence). This CDR3 is built from 15 residues. The DNA for the CDR3 is TGTGCCAGCAGCTCGCCAGCGGCGTTCCAAGAGACCCAGTACTTC. This encodes CASSSPAAFQETQYF.

The chain carries TRBV28 and TRBJ2-7, with TRBD2 identical over 8 bases. The V gene's germline CDR1 is MDHEN and CDR2 SYDVKM. With V trimmed by 2 bases and J by 2 bases, 2 bases remained unmatched. This CDR3 comprises 14 residues. CDR3 sequence reads: CASSLAAGAYEQYF. DNA of the CDR3: TGTGCCAGCAGTTTAGCAGCGGGAGCCTACGAGCAGTACTTC. Filled out from reference TRBV28 and TRBJ2-7, the complete variable domain reads DVKVTQSSRYLVKRTGEKVFLECVQDMDHENMFWYRQDPGLGLRLIYFSYDVKMKEKGDIPEGYSVSREKKERFSLILESASTNQTSMYLCASSLAAGAYEQYFGPGTRLTVT.

J is TRBJ1-5 and V is TRBV6-5; D is perhaps TRBD1 (6 bases). Between the trimmed V and J ends, which lost 6 bases and 13 bases, there was a span of 13 bases. Germline assignment: CDR1 MNHEY and CDR2 SVGAGI. The CDR3 runs 11 residues. The CDR3 is CASSNAGAQHF. CDR3 DNA sequence: TGTGCCAGCAGCAACGCGGGGGCTCAGCATTTT.

This chain uses TRBV6-4 with TRBJ2-7; maybe TRBD1 (6 bases). Germline loops: CDR1 MRHNA, CDR2 SNTAGT. Trimming cost V 5 bases and J 7 bases, with 15 bases left between them. This CDR3 has 13 amino acids. CDR3 in DNA: TGTGCCAGCAGTAAACAGGGCCCAAAAGAGCAGTACTTC. Protein sequence: CASSKQGPKEQYF.

This chain connects TRBV5-1 to TRBJ2-1; D perhaps matches TRBD2 (5 bases). Looked up from germline, CDR1 is SGHRS and CDR2 is YFSETQ. Trimming removed 1 base from V and 0 bases from J, with 14 bases in between. This CDR3 is built from 17 residues. CDR3 DNA sequence: TGCGCCAGCAGCTTGTTGGCGGGTTGGAGCTCCTACAATGAGCAGTTCTTC. It is translated as CASSLLAGWSSYNEQFF.

Here the CDR3 DNA reads TGTGCCTGGATACCCGACAGCGACTATGGCTACACCTTC. It codes for CAWIPDSDYGYTF. The V call is TRBV30, the J call TRBJ1-2; TRBD1 is a possible D gene (5 bases). V lost 4 bases and J 3 bases, leaving 12 bases between the germline ends. Germline V gene sequence: CDR1 GTSNPN, CDR2 SVGIG (reference sequence). The CDR3 has 13 residues.

The chain links TRBV18 to TRBJ2-7; TRBD1 might be the D (6 bases). Germline CDR1 is KGHSH and CDR2 is LQKENI. This CDR3 is 15 amino acids long. V lost 6 bases to trimming and J lost 0 bases, with 15 bases between them. CDR3: CASSPTGKSSYEQYF. The CDR3 coding sequence is TGTGCCAGCTCCCCAACAGGGAAGAGCTCCTACGAGCAGTACTTC.

The rearrangement uses TRBV9 and TRBJ2-7; weak D call: TRBD2 (5 bases). The V gene lost 3 bases and the J gene lost 4 bases, with 23 bases spanning the gap. In germline, CDR1 is SGDLS, CDR2 YYNGEE. This CDR3 is built from 17 residues. The CDR3 is CASSATLASREGYEQYF. CDR3 DNA: TGTGCCAGCAGCGCCACCCTAGCCAGCCGAGAAGGTTACGAGCAGTACTTC.